This T cell receptor (beta chain) was documented in a study of regulatory T cells in long-lasting Graves disease. The CDR3 length is 13 residues. Trimming took off 2 bases at V and 2 bases at J, with 6 bases between the two ends. CDR1 is MNHEY, CDR2 SMNVEV, per germline (reference sequence). Time point indicated: newly diagnosed GD, antithyroid drugs for less than 3 months. There was RNA extracted from PBMCs, and the TCR library was made from it. Sequencing libraries for TCR beta were prepared with iRepertoire HTBI primers and Arm-PCR of CDR3 regions. MiXCR, run by TCRdb on the multiplex PCR reads, gives a single entry per CDR3 protein. Seen here are about 540,000 distinct CDR3 sequences, about 13% observed once, and the top ten hold roughly 10%. This clonotype was seen a handful of times. This sample was shared with a second study, whose subject was T cells in Graves' hyperthyroidism and ophthalmopathy.

Here the sequenced sample was peripheral blood mononuclear cells (PBMCs), taken at new diagnosis, from a patient treated with antithyroid drugs. V and J are TRBV27 and TRBJ2-5; no firm D call. The sequence came from a man between 25 and 39 years old with Graves disease. The CDR3, as DNA: TGTGCCAGCAGTTTAGCCCAACAAGAGACCCAGTACTTC. As protein: CASSLAQQETQYF.